The 14 T cell receptor beta chains in this list originate from one sample, sequenced in a study of identical twins. TCRdb re-called the 5' RACE reads with MiXCR, one entry per CDR3 protein. The repertoire holds hundreds of thousands of distinct CDR3 sequences, with roughly 6% as singletons. The sequenced sample was naive T cells sorted from blood. Receptors were obtained from a man in his late teens or twenties in good health.

This clonotype appeared many times. The chain's CDR3 is CSASSGRAGNEQFF. The CDR3 DNA follows: TGCAGTGCTAGTAGCGGGAGGGCCGGCAATGAGCAGTTCTTC. The V and J genes are TRBV20-1 and TRBJ2-1, with 11 bases that match TRBD2. The CDR3 loop spans 14 amino acids. V lost 3 bases and J lost 6; bases outside the gene matches: 4. Germline lookup yields CDR1 DFQATT and CDR2 SNEGSKA (reference sequence).

This clonotype was counted a few times. This chain uses TRBV20-1 with TRBJ2-3; TRBD2 might be the D (6 bases). The CDR3 has 15 amino acids. V shed 3 bases and J shed 2 bases, with 15 bases lying between them. CDR1 is DFQATT and CDR2 is SNEGSKA in the germline V gene (reference sequence). This chain's CDR3 is CSARVRTTFTDTQYF. CDR3 nucleotides: TGCAGTGCTAGGGTCAGGACTACCTTCACAGATACGCAGTATTTT.

This clonotype was picked up many times. This chain links TRBV4-1 with TRBJ1-1; no clear D. V dropped 4 bases and J dropped 9 bases, with 18 bases sitting between them. CDR1 is MGHRA, CDR2 YSYEKL, per germline. The CDR3 loop spans 14 amino acids. In DNA, the CDR3 is TGCGCCAGCAGCCGGACGGGCCTCAGTGAAAAAGCTTTCTTT. Its translation is CASSRTGLSEKAFF.

This clonotype has just a few counts. V usage is TRBV7-2 and J usage is TRBJ2-3; D not certain. The CDR3 length is 15 residues. V was cut by 2 bases and J by 1 base, with 10 bases left in between. Germline CDR1 reads SGHTA; CDR2 reads FQGNSA. The CDR3 loop reads CASSLMIIRTDTQYF. Here the CDR3 DNA reads TGTGCCAGCAGCTTAATGATAATACGCACAGATACGCAGTATTTT. The whole variable domain, filled in from reference TRBV7-2 and TRBJ2-3, reads GAGVSQSPSNKVTEKGKDVELRCDPISGHTALYWYRQSLGQGLEFLIYFQGNSAPDKSGLPSDRFSAERTGGSVSTLTIQRTQQEDSAVYLCASSLMIIRTDTQYFGPGTRLTVL.

This rearrangement joins TRBV25-1 to TRBJ1-5, with unresolved D. Trimming cost V 6 bases and J 7 bases, with 16 bases left between them. CDR3 length equals 14 residues. Germline V gene lookup returns CDR1 MGHDK and CDR2 SYGVNS. The CDR3: CASSHGRVSQPQHF. The CDR3 nucleotides read TGTGCCAGCAGCCACGGGAGAGTCAGCCAGCCCCAGCATTTT.

The chain joins TRBV5-1 to TRBJ2-7, with D maybe TRBD1 (6 bases). The CDR3 has 15 residues. Germline-derived CDR1 and CDR2 are SGHRS and YFSETQ. Trimming left V 4 bases short and J 6 bases short, with 20 bases between. The chain's CDR3 is CASSPYQGKESEQYF. DNA of the CDR3: TGCGCCAGCAGCCCTTATCAGGGGAAAGAGTCCGAGCAGTACTTC.

The rearrangement links TRBV20-1 to TRBJ1-3; 7 nucleotides agree with TRBD1. CDR1 and CDR2 (germline): DFQATT, SNEGSKA (reference sequence). After removal of 6 bases from V and 4 bases from J, the junction contained 6 bases not matched to a gene. The CDR3 consists of 13 residues. DNA of the CDR3: TGCAGTGCGCAGGGGACAGTCGGAAACACCATATATTTT. Translated: CSAQGTVGNTIYF.

V usage is TRBV6-2 or TRBV6-3 and J usage is TRBJ2-2; D perhaps matches TRBD2 (5 bases). This CDR3 has 16 residues. Germline values: CDR1 MNHEY, CDR2 SVGEGT. With 3 bases removed from V and 3 bases from J, the gap between germline ends came to 14 bases. The CDR3 is CASSYGGRPHTGELFF. The CDR3 nucleotides read TGTGCCAGCAGTTATGGTGGGAGACCGCACACCGGGGAGCTGTTTTTT.

There are many counts of this clonotype. The chain joins TRBV2 to TRBJ2-1; D may be TRBD1 (6 bases). Trimming took off 4 bases at V and 9 bases at J, with 10 bases between the two ends. The CDR3 has 12 amino acids. Germline CDR1 SNHLY, CDR2 FYNNEI. The CDR3 spells CASSVGAGEQFF. The CDR3 DNA reads as TGTGCCAGCAGTGTGGGGGCAGGTGAGCAGTTCTTC.

The table lists this clonotype with many counts. The chain recombines TRBV20-1 with TRBJ2-7; TRBD1 might be the D (5 bases). The V end lost 3 bases, the J end lost 3 bases, and 6 bases lay between the germline ends. Germline CDR1 is DFQATT and CDR2 is SNEGSKA (reference sequence). This CDR3 contains 11 residues. The CDR3 DNA sequence: TGCAGTGCTAGTACAGGCTACGAGCAGTACGTC. Its translation: CSASTGYEQYV.

This clonotype has at least ten counts. This chain connects TRBV4-3 to TRBJ1-4; no reliable D call. CDR1 and CDR2 (germline): LGHNA, YSLEER. The CDR3 has 16 amino acids. The V gene lost 0 bases and the J gene lost 4 bases, with 12 bases spanning the gap. This CDR3 is CASSQDMGAGNEKLFF. In DNA, the CDR3 is TGCGCCAGCAGCCAAGATATGGGCGCTGGTAATGAAAAACTGTTTTTT.

The chain employs TRBV20-1 and TRBJ2-3; no reliable D call. The CDR3 has 14 amino acids. Germline CDR1 is DFQATT and CDR2 is SNEGSKA (reference sequence). V lost 1 base to trimming and J lost 6 bases, with 14 bases between them. CDR3 DNA sequence: TGCAGTGCTAGAGGGGCCCTAGTTAGGGATACGCAGTATTTT. It is translated as CSARGALVRDTQYF.

This clonotype was counted ten times or more. The chain joins TRBV5-1 to TRBJ2-2; D is tentatively TRBD1 or TRBD2 (6 bases each). The V gene lost 4 bases and the J gene lost 6 bases, with 16 bases spanning the gap. Germline V gene data show CDR1 as SGHRS and CDR2 as YFSETQ. The CDR3 has 15 residues. The CDR3 protein is CASSPGASLPGELFF. CDR3 sequence (DNA): TGCGCCAGCAGCCCGGGGGCTAGCCTACCCGGGGAGCTGTTTTTT.

As to this clonotype: A clone one base away is much larger, so this may be a read error. The CDR3 does not end in the conserved phenylalanine or tryptophan, so this is likely a read error. The chain is built from TRBV4-1 and TRBJ1-2, with D unresolved. Trimming left V 2 bases short and J 0 bases short, with 4 bases between. The CDR3 totals 13 residues. The germline V gene encodes CDR1 MGHRA and CDR2 YSYEKL. CDR3 nucleotide sequence: TGCGCCAGCAGCCAAACCCCTAACTATGGCTACACCTCC. Its translation is CASSQTPNYGYTS.